Listed below are T cell receptor beta chains from one sample, sequenced in a study of blood T cell repertoires in COVID-19. Profiling relied on immunoSEQ multiplex PCR, and the TCRdb table lists in-frame clones only, not all of them. This sample has tens of thousands of clones, with about 83% found just once. Sample: peripheral blood. These receptors were obtained from a man aged 70 or older with acute or convalescent COVID-19. The CDR3 runs from the conserved cysteine through the conserved F or W. D genes are given only for firm matches. Clone sizes are given selectively: once, few, many, or a class where the clone is expanded.

>few|-|TRBJ1-2|TRBV6-2/TRBV6-3
CASSYTGTSYTF
TGTGCCAGCAGTTACACCGGGACAAGCTACACCTTC
>-|TRBD1|TRBJ1-1|TRBV2
CASSGIDRGFTEAFF
TGTGCCAGCAGTGGTATTGACAGGGGTTTCACTGAAGCTTTCTTT
>-|-|TRBJ1-6|TRBV6-5
CASSPRGSNSPLHF
TGTGCCAGCAGCCCCCGAGGGTCTAATTCACCCCTCCACTTT
>-|-|TRBJ2-3|TRBV12-3/TRBV12-4
CASRILATQYF
TGTGCCAGCAGGATACTAGCCACGCAGTATTTT
>-|TRBD1|TRBJ1-5|TRBV23-1
CASSQAAQGVERQHF
TGCGCCAGCAGTCAAGCCGCGCAGGGGGTTGAGCGCCAGCATTTT
>once|TRBD2|TRBJ2-1|TRBV5-1
CASSLGSSGGVNEQFF
TGCGCCAGCAGCTTGGGTTCTAGCGGAGGGGTCAATGAGCAGTTCTTC
>few|-|TRBJ1-1|TRBV19
CASIPSGGQPNTEAFF
TGTGCCAGTATTCCCTCGGGGGGACAACCGAACACTGAAGCTTTCTTT
>-|TRBD1|TRBJ2-2|TRBV19
CASSSFGTGGGGELFF
TGTGCCAGTAGTTCCTTCGGGACAGGGGGCGGCGGGGAGCTGTTTTTT
>-|TRBD1|TRBJ1-2|TRBV2
CATTVTGVTNYGYTF
TGTGCCACCACCGTTACAGGGGTAACTAACTATGGCTACACCTTC
>-|-|TRBJ1-2|TRBV2
CASSDQGFPYGYTF
TGTGCCAGCAGTGATCAGGGTTTCCCTTACGGCTACACCTTC
>-|TRBD2|TRBJ2-2|TRBV3-1/TRBV3-2
CASSQQTSRNTGELFF
TGTGCCAGCAGCCAACAGACTAGCCGTAACACCGGGGAGCTGTTTTTT
>-|-|TRBJ2-2|TRBV2
CASVFGVNTGELFF
TGTGCCAGCGTATTCGGTGTTAACACCGGGGAGCTGTTTTTT
>few|-|TRBJ1-1|TRBV7-9
CASIGEGKASEAFF
TGTGCCAGCATTGGGGAGGGGAAGGCTTCTGAAGCTTTCTTT
>few|TRBD2|TRBJ2-2|TRBV19
CASNAGTSQSGELFF
TGTGCCAGTAACGCCGGGACTAGTCAATCCGGGGAGCTGTTTTTT
>-|-|TRBJ2-7|TRBV6-5
CASSYSKGAYEQYF
TGTGCCAGCAGTTACTCGAAGGGGGCCTACGAGCAGTACTTC
>-|TRBD2|TRBJ2-3|TRBV2
CATSGGGPQGSTDTQYF
TGTGCCACATCGGGGGGAGGGCCGCAAGGGAGCACAGATACGCAGTATTTT
>few|TRBD2|TRBJ2-3|TRBV18
CASSPDAGAQYF
TGTGCCAGCTCACCGGACGCGGGAGCCCAGTATTTT
>-|-|TRBJ2-7|TRBV12-3/TRBV12-4
CASSLGPGEQYF
TGTGCCAGCAGTTTAGGGCCTGGCGAGCAGTACTTC
>few|-|TRBJ2-3|TRBV12-3/TRBV12-4
CASTRDFTDTQYF
TGTGCCAGCACACGGGACTTCACAGATACGCAGTATTTT
>-|-|TRBJ1-5|TRBV2
CASSREGNQPQHF
TGTGCCAGCAGTAGGGAGGGGAATCAGCCCCAGCATTTT
>-|-|TRBJ2-2|TRBV7-8
CASSLVGGRTGELFF
TGTGCCAGCAGCTTAGTGGGGGGGCGCACCGGGGAGCTGTTTTTT
>-|-|TRBJ1-2|TRBV7-2
CASSYRGSQSYGYTF
TGTGCCAGCAGCTACCGGGGGAGTCAAAGCTATGGCTACACCTTC
>-|TRBD1|TRBJ1-4|TRBV11-3
CASSSKDRVGEKLFF
TGTGCCAGCAGCTCCAAGGACAGGGTAGGGGAAAAACTGTTTTTT
>-|-|TRBJ2-7|TRBV30
CAWGRGSTYEQYF
TGTGCCTGGGGTCGGGGGTCTACCTACGAGCAGTACTTC
>-|TRBD2|TRBJ2-1|TRBV5-1
CASSRDPGRDEQFF
TGCGCCAGCAGCCGGGACCCGGGGAGGGATGAGCAGTTCTTC
>-|-|TRBJ2-7|TRBV30
CAWSGPQGAKLLDEQYF
TGTGCCTGGAGTGGGCCCCAAGGGGCCAAACTACTGGACGAGCAGTACTTC
>once|-|TRBJ2-3|TRBV20-1
CSASAPVTTAGITDTQYF
TGCAGTGCTAGTGCACCGGTGACTACCGCTGGGATCACAGATACGCAGTATTTT
>-|-|TRBJ2-3|TRBV6-5
CASKDSEGTDTQYF
TGTGCCAGCAAAGACAGTGAAGGCACAGATACGCAGTATTTT
>once|TRBD2|TRBJ2-3|TRBV7-9
CASSLAPGEGQSDTQYF
TGTGCCAGCAGCTTAGCGCCGGGGGAGGGCCAGTCAGATACGCAGTATTTT
>-|TRBD1|TRBJ1-1|TRBV4-3
CASSQATGGVTEAFF
TGCGCCAGCAGCCAGGCGACAGGGGGGGTCACTGAAGCTTTCTTT
>-|TRBD1|TRBJ2-1|TRBV9
CASSVVGTGAREQFF
TGTGCCAGCAGCGTAGTGGGGACAGGGGCCCGGGAGCAGTTCTTC
>few|-|TRBJ2-7|TRBV19
CASSLGGVRSDEQYF
TGTGCCAGTAGTCTCGGCGGCGTAAGATCCGACGAGCAGTACTTC
>once|TRBD2|TRBJ2-4|TRBV9
CASSAGTSRNIQYF
TGTGCCAGCAGCGCTGGGACTAGCAGAAACATTCAGTACTTC
>-|TRBD2|TRBJ2-3|TRBV11-2
CASSARTSGRAADTQYF
TGTGCCAGCAGCGCAAGGACTAGCGGGAGGGCAGCAGATACGCAGTATTTT
>-|-|TRBJ2-7|TRBV6-2/TRBV6-3
CASSRGTYEQYF
TGTGCCAGCAGTCGGGGTACCTACGAGCAGTACTTC